The 29 T cell receptor gamma chains listed next were all sequenced from one sample in a study of γδ T cells in repeated Plasmodium falciparum infection (dated by TCRdb to 2020 to 2022). For bulk TCR repertoire analysis, Vgamma9/Vdelta2+ and Vdelta2-negative gammadelta T cell populations were isolated by flow sorting from peripheral blood mononuclear cells. Libraries came from multiplex PCR. Sequencing relied on an Illumina MiSeq. TCRdb reprocessed the public data with the CATT caller; entries with the same nucleotide sequence were combined afterwards. The sample table holds tens of thousands of gamma-chain clones, of which 3% were seen once. Around a third of the sample is taken by the ten largest. The sample consisted of gamma-delta T cells from blood. The receptor source for this set is a pool of human donors (malaria-infected and uninfected, not separated).

This clone was seen at least ten times. The chain carries TRGV9 and TRGJ1 or TRGJ2. The ends lost 0 bases at V and 16 bases at J; junction bases unmatched: 9. There are 11 residues in the CDR3. Germline V gene data show CDR1 as GITISATS and CDR2 as ISYDGTV (reference sequence). CDR3 region: CALWEVPSVLF. CDR3 DNA: TGTGCCTTGTGGGAGGTGCCCTCAGTGCTCTTT.

To note about this clone: The protein held in TCRdb is that of a much larger clone and does not match this DNA's translation at residue 10, likely because of a read error; the protein shown is translated from the DNA. The V gene is TRGV9, the J gene TRGJ1 or TRGJ2. In the absence of a J gene in TCRdb, the DNA was matched to germline to assign it here. Germline assignment: CDR1 GITISATS and CDR2 ISYDGTV (reference sequence). The CDR3 totals 14 residues. The CDR3 region has the DNA TGTGCCTTGTGGGAGGTCTTTGATTATCATAAGAAACTCTTT. It specifies CALWEVFDYHKKLF.

This clone has a count of ten or more. This rearrangement joins TRGV5 to TRGJ1 or TRGJ2. Trimming removed 0 bases from V and 6 bases from J; junction bases left unmatched: 5. The germline V gene encodes CDR1 VINAFY and CDR2 YDVSNSKD. This CDR3 contains 13 residues. CDR3 loop: CATWDRVCYKKLF. In DNA form, the CDR3 reads TGTGCCACCTGGGACAGGGTTTGTTATAAGAAACTCTTT.

Turning to this clone: TCRdb's protein, taken from a much larger clone, differs from this DNA's translation at residue 4, likely owing to a read error; the protein displayed comes from the DNA. The V and J genes are TRGV9 and TRGJ1 or TRGJ2. Germline matching of the DNA provided the J gene here, since TCRdb leaves it blank. CDR3 size: 11 residues. CDR1 is GITISATS, CDR2 ISYDGTV, per germline (reference sequence). CDR3 region: CALREWCGKLF. CDR3 nucleotides: TGTGCCTTGCGGGAGTGGTGTGGGAAACTCTTT.

To note about this clone: A much larger clone sits a single nucleotide away, making a read error possible. The chain employs TRGV4 and TRGJP2. The J gene was not available in TCRdb and was assigned here by matching the DNA to germline segments. The V and J ends lost 0 bases and 8 bases, in that order; junction bases with no gene match: 6. The CDR3 loop spans 14 amino acids. The V gene's germline CDR1 is EGSTGY and CDR2 YDSYTSSV. CDR3 DNA sequence: TGTGCCACCTGGGATGGGCTAGGCGATTGGATCAAGACGTTT. Translated, it gives CATWDGLGDWIKTF.

This clone has just a few counts. For this DNA, TCRdb reports the protein of a much larger clone, which diverges at residue 3, most likely from a read error; the protein presented here is translated directly from the DNA. This chain links TRGV2 with TRGJ1 or TRGJ2. CDR1 is EGSNGY, CDR2 YDSYNSKV, per germline. The CDR3 sequence is 15 residues long. The CDR3 DNA reads TGTGCCTCCTGGGACGGGCAGTTCGTTTATTATAAGAAACTCTTT. Amino acids: CASWDGQFVYYKKLF.

This clone was counted only a few times. This DNA's translation and the protein TCRdb lists, from a much larger clone, do not match at residue 6, likely due to a read error; the protein shown is translated from the DNA. J is TRGJ1 or TRGJ2 and V is TRGV9. The J gene, missing from TCRdb, was assigned here through DNA to germline matching. The junction had 9 bases not matched to a gene; V was cut back by 2 bases and J by 5 bases. The germline V gene has CDR1 GITISATS and CDR2 ISYDGTV (reference sequence). This CDR3 contains 14 residues. The CDR3 DNA reads as TGTGCCTTGTGGGAGGCGTTCGACGATTATAAGAAACTCTTT. Its translation is CALWEAFDDYKKLF.

In its sample, this clone was seen many times. The protein in TCRdb stems from a much larger clone and differs at residue 13 from this DNA's translation, likely a read error; here the protein is translated from the DNA. The V gene call is TRGV4, and the J gene call is absent. CDR3 length: 15 residues. Looked up from germline, CDR1 is EGSTGY and CDR2 is YDSYTSSV. The CDR3 here is CATWDYAAGDYKNLF. The CDR3 DNA reads as TGTGCCACCTGGGATTACGCCGCCGGGGATTATAAGAACCTCTTT.

Many counts were recorded for this clone. This probably arose from a read error, given a far larger clone one base away. The CDR3 DNA sequence: TGTGCCTTGTGGGGGGTGCCCCGGCGCCAAGAGTTGGGCAAAAAAATCAAGGTATTT. This encodes CALWGVPRRQELGKKIKVF. This sequence joins TRGV9 and TRGJP. The V gene's germline CDR1 is GITISATS and CDR2 ISYDGTV (reference sequence). CDR3 size: 19 residues.

This clone was found many times. The mismatch at residue 15 between this DNA's translation and the TCRdb protein of a much larger clone likely reflects a read error; the protein shown is translated from the DNA. The V gene corresponds to TRGV9; no J gene was called. The CDR3 length is 17 residues. Per germline, CDR1 GITISATS and CDR2 ISYDGTV (reference sequence). CDR3 amino acids: CALWEFLKELGKKIEVF. The CDR3 region has the DNA TGTGCCTTGTGGGAATTCTTGAAAGAGTTGGGCAAAAAAATCGAGGTATTT.

In the case of this clone: A read error likely explains why the TCRdb protein, taken from a much larger clone, differs from this DNA's translation at residue 12; the protein shown is translated from the DNA. The V call is TRGV9, the J call TRGJ1 or TRGJ2. No J gene was available from TCRdb, and it was assigned here by a germline match of the DNA. Germline lookup yields CDR1 GITISATS and CDR2 ISYDGTV (reference sequence). After removal of 0 bases from V and 2 bases from J, the junction contained 16 bases not matched to a gene. The CDR3 has 18 amino acids. The CDR3 protein is CALWEVQRRGSDYYKKLF. The DNA of the CDR3 is TGTGCCTTGTGGGAGGTGCAACGCCGCGGATCGGATTATTATAAGAAACTCTTT.

As to this clone: The protein in TCRdb stems from a much larger clone and differs at residue 3 from this DNA's translation, likely a read error; here the protein is translated from the DNA. The chain carries TRGV4 and TRGJ1 or TRGJ2. Germline matching of the DNA provided the J gene here, since TCRdb leaves it blank. Per germline, CDR1 EGSTGY and CDR2 YDSYTSSV. The CDR3 sequence is 11 residues long. CDR3 nucleotides: TGTGCCGCCTGGGAGGGTGCGGAGAAACTCTTT. Protein product: CAAWEGAEKLF.

This clone has only a few counts. The protein in TCRdb stems from a much larger clone and differs at residue 3 from this DNA's translation, likely a read error; here the protein is translated from the DNA. The rearrangement uses TRGV3 and TRGJ1 or TRGJ2. The CDR3 runs 14 residues. Germline assignment: CDR1 VTNTFY and CDR2 YDVSTARD (reference sequence). CDR3 sequence: CAAWDRLSWYKKLF. In DNA form, the CDR3 reads TGTGCCGCCTGGGACAGGCTAAGCTGGTATAAGAAACTCTTT.

This clone was recorded at least ten times. A read error is likely here: a far larger clone is one base away. Other DNA sequences in the sample encode the same CDR3. The genes are TRGV4 and TRGJ1 or TRGJ2. The CDR3 contains 11 residues. The V gene's germline CDR1 is EGSTGY and CDR2 YDSYTSSV. The DNA of the CDR3 is TGTGCCACTTGGGATTTATATAAGAAACTCTTT. Protein sequence: CATWDLYKKLF.

This clone was detected a few times. A read error may be the cause here, since a much bigger clone is one base away. The CDR3 nucleotides are TGTGCCTTGTGGGGGGTACAATATTATAAGGAACTCTTT. This encodes CALWGVQYYKELF. The J segment was not called; the V segment is TRGV9. CDR1 and CDR2 (germline): GITISATS, ISYDGTV (reference sequence). The CDR3 runs to 13 residues.

This clone was picked up many times. TCRdb shows a much larger clone's protein in place of this DNA's translation, and the two differ at residue 9, likely through a read error; the protein shown is translated from the DNA. The gene calls are TRGV2 and TRGJ1 or TRGJ2. No J gene was available from TCRdb, and it was assigned here by a germline match of the DNA. Germline V gene sequence: CDR1 EGSNGY, CDR2 YDSYNSKV. This CDR3 comprises 14 residues. For the CDR3, the DNA is TGTGCCACCTGGGACCTCGAGAATTGTTATAAGAAACTCTTT. Amino acids: CATWDLENCYKKLF.

Ten or more counts support this clone. A read error likely explains this, since a far larger clone differs by one base. V gene TRGV4 combines with J gene TRGJ1 or TRGJ2. From germline, CDR1 is EGSTGY and CDR2 YDSYTSSV. The CDR3 runs 11 residues. CDR3 DNA sequence: TGTGCCACCTGGGATCCTCATAAGAAGCTCTTT. Translating it yields CATWDPHKKLF.

This clone has just a few counts. Given a far larger clone just one base away, this is likely a sequencing read error. The sample carries other DNA sequences with the same CDR3. The J gene is TRGJ1 or TRGJ2, the V gene TRGV5. Here the J gene came from matching the DNA to germline, since TCRdb omits it. CDR1 VINAFY and CDR2 YDVSNSKD come from the germline V gene. CDR3 length: 14 amino acids. The ends lost 0 bases at V and 7 bases at J; junction bases unmatched: 9. CDR3 residues: CATWDRRRYYKKLF. The CDR3 DNA is TGTGCCACCTGGGACAGGCGGCGGTACTATAAGAAACTCTTT.

This clone has only one observation. The chain has TRGV3 and TRGJP. No J gene was available from TCRdb, and it was assigned here by a germline match of the DNA. This CDR3 contains 13 residues. Germline V gives CDR1 VTNTFY, CDR2 YDVSTARD (reference sequence). The V and J ends lost 4 bases and 17 bases, in that order; junction bases with no gene match: 8. The CDR3 loop is CATWEVGQKIKVF. For the CDR3, the DNA is TGTGCCACCTGGGAAGTTGGGCAAAAAATCAAGGTATTT.

This clone was seen many times. Only one base separates this from a far larger clonotype, so it likely reflects a read error. The chain joins TRGV9 to TRGJP. Here the J gene was assigned by germline matching of the DNA, as TCRdb has none. Germline V CDR1 and CDR2: GITISATS, ISYDGTV (reference sequence). The CDR3 contains 18 residues. The CDR3 reads CALWEVRTPRLGKEIKVF. CDR3 DNA: TGTGCCTTGTGGGAGGTAAGAACGCCCCGGTTGGGCAAAGAAATCAAGGTATTT.

This clone has at least ten counts. This likely reflects a read error, since a far larger clone is one base away. No J gene was named, though the V gene is TRGV9. The CDR3 extends over 14 amino acids. Germline values: CDR1 GITISATS, CDR2 ISYDGTV (reference sequence). The CDR3 region has the DNA TGTGCCTTGTGGGAAGAGTTGGGCAAAAAAATCAAGGTGTTT. Amino acids: CALWEELGKKIKVF.

This clone was seen a few times. The translation of this DNA and the TCRdb protein of a much larger clone differ at residue 10, probably owing to a read error; the protein shown here is translated from the DNA. The chain couples TRGV9 to TRGJP. TCRdb lists no J gene, so it was determined here by aligning the DNA to germline. CDR3 length equals 18 residues. CDR1 is GITISATS, CDR2 ISYDGTV, per germline (reference sequence). V lost 3 bases, J lost 9 bases, and 14 bases stayed unmatched. The CDR3 protein is CALWETASTGLGKKIKVF. CDR3 nucleotide sequence: TGTGCCTTGTGGGAGACCGCAAGCACGGGGTTGGGCAAAAAAATCAAGGTATTT.

This clone has only a few counts. A far larger clone is just one base off, so this is likely a read error. The chain carries TRGV8 and TRGJ1 or TRGJ2. The J gene, left out of TCRdb, was set here by checking the DNA against germline. After removal of 0 bases from V and 2 bases from J, the junction contained 7 bases not matched to a gene. Germline V CDR1 and CDR2: VENAVY, YDSYNSRV. The CDR3 is 15 amino acids. The CDR3 sequence is CATWDRRPHYYKKLF. The DNA of the CDR3 is TGTGCCACCTGGGATAGGAGGCCCCATTATTATAAGAAACTCTTT.

In its sample, this clone was seen many times. The translation of this DNA and the TCRdb protein of a much larger clone differ at residue 3, probably owing to a read error; the protein shown here is translated from the DNA. The V and J genes are TRGV3 and TRGJ1 or TRGJ2. Looked up from germline, CDR1 is VTNTFY and CDR2 is YDVSTARD (reference sequence). This CDR3 contains 11 residues. The DNA for the CDR3 is TGTGCCGCCTGGGACAGGCTGAAGAAACTCTTT. This codes for CAAWDRLKKLF.

This clone was seen at least ten times. This is likely an artifact of a read error, given a far larger clone one base away. The sample contains more than one DNA sequence encoding this CDR3. V is TRGV9 and J is TRGJP. Germline matching of the DNA provided the J gene here, since TCRdb leaves it blank. CDR1 is GITISATS and CDR2 is ISYDGTV in the germline V gene (reference sequence). This CDR3 has 19 residues. The ends lost 0 bases at V and 7 bases at J; junction bases unmatched: 12. The CDR3 DNA reads TGTGCCTTGTGGGAGGTGCATCTGGTGAGGGAGTTGGGCAAAAAAATCAAGGTATTT. Translation: CALWEVHLVRELGKKIKVF.

This clone was recorded many times. TCRdb lists the protein of a much larger clone for this DNA, which differs at residue 7, so this is likely a read error; the protein given here is translated from the DNA itself. V usage is TRGV2 and J usage is TRGJ1 or TRGJ2. V dropped 0 bases and J dropped 6; count of bases not matched to a gene: 2. In germline, CDR1 is EGSNGY, CDR2 YDSYNSKV. The CDR3 has 12 amino acids. The CDR3 protein is CATWDGFYKKLF. The CDR3 nucleotides read TGTGCCACCTGGGACGGGTTTTATAAGAAACTCTTT.

This clone was observed at least ten times. TCRdb attributes to this sequence the protein of a much larger clone, which differs from the DNA translation at residue 4; a read error is likely, and the protein displayed is translated from the DNA. The gene calls are TRGV9 and TRGJP. The J gene, missing from TCRdb, was assigned here through DNA to germline matching. Germline CDR1 and CDR2: GITISATS and ISYDGTV (reference sequence). The CDR3 contains 16 residues. The DNA of the CDR3 is TGTGCCTTGAGGGAGTATCAAGAGTTGGGCAAAAAAATCAAGGTATTT. Encoded protein: CALREYQELGKKIKVF.

This clone has just a few counts. This likely stems from a read error, as it lies one base from a far larger clone. Other DNA variants within this sample encode the same CDR3. This CDR3 reads CALWEVHGDWIKTF. CDR3 in DNA: TGTGCCTTGTGGGAGGTGCACGGTGATTGGATTAAGACGTTT. There is no J gene call, but TRGV9 is given as the V gene. Germline lookup yields CDR1 GITISATS and CDR2 ISYDGTV (reference sequence). The length of the CDR3 is 14 residues.

J is TRGJ1 or TRGJ2 and V is TRGV9. TCRdb leaves out the J gene; it was filled in here by matching the DNA to germline. The germline CDR1 and CDR2 sequences are GITISATS and ISYDGTV (reference sequence). The V and J ends lost 3 bases and 4 bases, in that order; junction bases with no gene match: 9. The CDR3 is made up of 14 amino acids. The CDR3: CALWELSPYYKKLF. The CDR3 nucleotides read TGTGCCTTGTGGGAGCTGTCCCCCTATTATAAGAAACTCTTT.